The 14 T cell receptor beta chains below come from one sample, sequenced in a study of blood T cell repertoires in COVID-19. Clones were sequenced by immunoSEQ multiplex PCR, and TCRdb holds only the in-frame ones, with some missing. The sample shows roughly 250,000 clones, around 89% of them seen only once. Sequenced input: PBMCs or T cells enriched from blood (not recorded which). These receptors were collected from a man aged 35 to 55 who had recovered from COVID-19.

The V call is TRBV7-3, the J call TRBJ2-2, with TRBD2 matching 9 bases. Germline values: CDR1 SGHTA, CDR2 FQGTGA. V gave up 3 bases and J gave up 4 bases; unmatched junction bases: 18. The CDR3 has 20 amino acids. The CDR3 protein is CASSFPSGNDRDHSTGELFF. The CDR3 DNA follows: TGTGCCAGCAGCTTCCCTAGCGGGAACGACCGCGATCACAGCACCGGGGAGCTGTTTTTT.

In its sample, this clone was seen a few times. CDR3 bases: TGTGCCAGCAGTCCTACAGGGGGCTACGAGCAGTACTTC. Translation gives CASSPTGGYEQYF. The chain employs TRBV11-2 and TRBJ2-7; 8 positions agree with TRBD1. The V gene end was trimmed by 6 bases and the J gene end by 3 bases; junction bases not matched to a gene: 4. This CDR3 contains 13 residues. Germline CDR1 and CDR2: SGHAT and FQNNGV.

The gene calls are TRBV29-1 and TRBJ2-7; D unclear. The CDR3 runs 12 residues. Germline CDR1 SQVTM, CDR2 ANQGSEA. Trimming shortened V by 6 bases and J by 2 bases, and 11 bases separated the two germline ends. The DNA for the CDR3 is TGCAGCGTCATAACACAGACCTACGAGCAGTACTTC. It specifies CSVITQTYEQYF.

The CDR3 DNA reads as TGTGCCAGCGGGGGAGGGGACAAATTTGCAACTAATGAAAAACTGTTTTTT. Protein: CASGGGDKFATNEKLFF. V usage is TRBV25-1 and J usage is TRBJ1-4; a possible D gene is TRBD1 (6 bases). Per germline, CDR1 MGHDK and CDR2 SYGVNS. V was pared by 8 bases and J by 0 bases, with 19 bases between. This CDR3 spans 17 amino acids.

V is TRBV28 and J is TRBJ2-7, with TRBD1 matching over 9 bases. This CDR3 has 18 amino acids. Germline V gene lookup returns CDR1 MDHEN and CDR2 SYDVKM. The ends lost 2 bases at V and 7 bases at J; junction bases unmatched: 18. The CDR3 loop is CASSLGARDRDFSWEQYF. The DNA of the CDR3 is TGTGCCAGCAGTTTAGGAGCTAGGGACAGGGATTTTTCGTGGGAGCAGTACTTC.

The chain uses TRBV10-3 and TRBJ2-5, with 9 bases fitting TRBD2. CDR3 size: 15 residues. Unmatched junction bases numbered 7, after V lost 3 bases and J lost 5 bases. The V gene's germline CDR1 is ENHRY and CDR2 SYGVKD. The CDR3 coding sequence is TGTGCCATCAGTGATGCGGGGGGGCTGGGGGAGACCCAGTACTTC. Its translation: CAISDAGGLGETQYF.

The CDR3 here is CASSLNQVNEQYF. For the CDR3, the DNA is TGTGCCAGCAGTTTAAACCAGGTTAACGAGCAGTACTTC. The J gene is TRBJ2-7, the V gene TRBV12-3 or TRBV12-4; D remains unclear. The CDR3 contains 13 residues. V dropped 2 bases and J dropped 5 bases, with 10 bases sitting between them.

The CDR3 bases are TGTGCCAGCAGCTTAGCGCTGGGGGGAAATGAGCAGTTCTTC. Its protein product is CASSLALGGNEQFF. This chain links TRBV7-6 with TRBJ2-1; possible D gene TRBD2, 6 bases. V lost 0 bases, J lost 7 bases, and 10 bases lay in between. The germline CDR1 and CDR2 sequences are SGHVS and FNYEAQ. The CDR3 has 14 residues.

The chain has TRBV7-3 and TRBJ1-1; D is unresolved. Trimming stripped 5 bases from V and 5 bases from J, with 15 bases between. The CDR3 covers 14 residues. Germline loops: CDR1 SGHTA, CDR2 FQGTGA. The CDR3 sequence is CASSTRSGETEAFF. CDR3 in DNA: TGTGCCAGCAGCACACGGAGCGGGGAAACTGAAGCTTTCTTT.

The V call is TRBV7-8, the J call TRBJ2-1; D uncertain. V lost 8 bases and J 3 bases, leaving 20 bases between the germline ends. The CDR3 has 16 residues. Germline-derived CDR1 and CDR2 are SGHVS and FQNEAQ. CDR3 coding DNA: TGTGCCAGCCTACGATTCTTGGCAGGCCTCTACAATGAGCAGTTCTTC. It yields the protein CASLRFLAGLYNEQFF.

Concerning this clone: The sample contains more than one DNA sequence encoding this CDR3. This sequence joins TRBV10-2 and TRBJ1-2; 9 nucleotides line up with TRBD1. The germline V gene has CDR1 WSHSY and CDR2 SAAADI. The CDR3 covers 13 residues. Unmatched junction bases numbered 5, after V lost 9 bases and J lost 3 bases. CDR3 coding DNA: TGCGCCAGTCTAGACAGGGGGGACTATGGCTACACCTTC. Encoded protein: CASLDRGDYGYTF.

This chain joins TRBV11-3 and TRBJ1-1, with 9 bases identical to TRBD1. This CDR3 has 14 residues. CDR1 is SGHNT and CDR2 is YENEEA in the germline V gene. Losses at the gene ends were 1 base for V and 7 bases for J; bases not matched to a gene: 4. The CDR3: CASSLAWGQGEAFF. The DNA for the CDR3 is TGTGCCAGCAGCTTAGCATGGGGACAGGGTGAAGCTTTCTTT.

The rearrangement links TRBV19 to TRBJ1-2; D ambiguous. Per germline, CDR1 LNHDA and CDR2 SQIVND (reference sequence). Trimming stripped 5 bases from V and 0 bases from J, with 7 bases between. The CDR3 runs to 13 residues. In nucleotides, the CDR3 is TGTGCCAGTAGTGCCGGGACTAACTATGGCTACACCTTC. Translated, it gives CASSAGTNYGYTF. Full variable domain (remainder filled in from reference TRBV19 and TRBJ1-2): DGGITQSPKYLFRKEGQNVTLSCEQNLNHDAMYWYRQDPGQGLRLIYYSQIVNDFQKGDIAEGYSVSREKKESFPLTVTSAQKNPTAFYLCASSAGTNYGYTFGSGTRLTVV.

CDR3 sequence (DNA): TGTGCCAGCAGCCGGAGGGGGGGTAGGACTATTGGCTACACCTTC. As protein: CASSRRGGRTIGYTF. The chain recombines TRBV14 with TRBJ1-2; D might be TRBD1 (6 bases). This CDR3 spans 15 amino acids. Trimming pared 4 bases from V and 7 bases from J, leaving 19 bases between. Per germline, CDR1 SGHDN and CDR2 FVKESK.